This TCR beta chain was recovered during a study of TIL therapy for anti-PD-1-resistant metastatic lung cancer. Study as a whole: Tumors carried a median about 1.5 non-synonymous mutations per megabase. Regarding the study as a whole: TIL cultures after expansion showed higher clonality and lower diversity than baseline tumor (median 6% vs 31%).

Germline loops: CDR1 WSHSY, CDR2 SAAADI. The J segment lost 2 bases and the V segment lost 10 bases, leaving 5 bases of the junction unmatched. There are 14 residues in the CDR3. Sample time point: pre-treatment sample, taken before nivolumab and TIL therapy. Pleural nodules or supraclavicular lymph nodes made up most of the excised metastases sampled. Tumor harvest preceded PD-1/PD-L1 blockade, followed by nivolumab treatment. Enrollment ran from 2017 to January 2020. Worth noting for this clone: Its matching antigen is unknown.

The immunoSEQ assay was v3. Libraries were prepared by immunoSEQ multiplex PCR; TCRdb keeps only in-frame clonotypes and omits some of them. There are about 26,000 clones in the sample; over 55% occur only once, and 6.5% to 8% lies in the top ten. The TCR comes from a person aged 25-85 years with non-small cell lung cancer. This sample comprised tumor tissue, obtained at baseline. The chain links TRBV10-2 to TRBJ2-1; 10 bases fit TRBD2. The CDR3 DNA reads as TGCGCCACGCGGACTAGCGGAGCCTACAATGAGCAGTTCTTC. Translated, it gives CATRTSGAYNEQFF.